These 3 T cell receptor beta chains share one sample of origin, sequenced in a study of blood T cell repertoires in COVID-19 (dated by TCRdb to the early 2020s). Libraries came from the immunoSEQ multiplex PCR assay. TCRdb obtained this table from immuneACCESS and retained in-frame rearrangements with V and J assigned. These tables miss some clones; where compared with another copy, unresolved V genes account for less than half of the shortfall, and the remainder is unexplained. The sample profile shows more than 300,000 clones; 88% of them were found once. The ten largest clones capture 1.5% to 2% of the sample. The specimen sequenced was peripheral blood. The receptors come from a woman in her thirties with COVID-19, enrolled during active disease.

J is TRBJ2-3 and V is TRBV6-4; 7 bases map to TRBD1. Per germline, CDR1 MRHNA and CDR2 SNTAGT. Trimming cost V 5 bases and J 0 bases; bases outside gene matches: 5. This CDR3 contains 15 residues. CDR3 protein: CASSQQGSSTDTQYF. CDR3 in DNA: TGTGCCAGCAGTCAACAGGGGAGTAGCACAGATACGCAGTATTTT.

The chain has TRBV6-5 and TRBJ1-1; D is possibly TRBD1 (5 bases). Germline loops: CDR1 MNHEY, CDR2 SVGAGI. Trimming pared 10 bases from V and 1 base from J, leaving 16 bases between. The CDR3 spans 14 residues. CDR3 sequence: CATSRGGENTEAFF. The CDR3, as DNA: TGTGCCACAAGTCGGGGGGGGGAGAACACTGAAGCTTTCTTT.

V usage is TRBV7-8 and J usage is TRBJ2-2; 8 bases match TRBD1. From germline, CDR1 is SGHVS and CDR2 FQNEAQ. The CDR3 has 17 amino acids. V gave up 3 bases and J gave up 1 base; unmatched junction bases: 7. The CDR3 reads CASSLTIGTGNTGELFF. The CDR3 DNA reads TGTGCCAGCAGCTTGACGATCGGGACAGGGAACACCGGGGAGCTGTTTTTT.